These T cell receptor beta chains were read from a single sample in a study of blood T cell repertoires in COVID-19. TCRdb keeps only in-frame clones here, not all; method: immunoSEQ multiplex PCR. The sample lists some 100,000 clones, roughly 88% occurring once. The sample comprised peripheral blood. These receptors originate from a woman aged 55-69 years with acute or convalescent COVID-19. The CDR3 runs from the conserved cysteine through the conserved F or W. A D gene is named only where the DNA matches it firmly. Not all rows give a size; the values are once, few, many and, for expanded clones, a class.

TRBJ1-2 - TRBV6-5 - CASSYIGEHGYTF TGTGCCAGCAGTTACATCGGGGAGCATGGCTACACCTTC
TRBJ2-1 TRBD2 TRBV13 - CASSYSGNSYNEQFF TGTGCCAGCAGCTATAGCGGGAACTCCTACAATGAGCAGTTCTTC
TRBJ2-1 - TRBV10-1 - CASNQGFGEQFF TGCGCCAGCAACCAGGGATTTGGTGAGCAGTTCTTC
TRBJ1-2 - TRBV19 - CASSIARVLSGGYTF TGTGCCAGTAGTATCGCCAGGGTGTTATCAGGTGGCTACACCTTC
TRBJ2-3 TRBD2 TRBV6-1 - CASSDVGTSGNVGGDTQYF TGTGCCAGCAGTGATGTGGGAACTAGCGGGAACGTGGGTGGGGATACGCAGTATTTT
TRBJ1-2 - TRBV13 - CASSLAGVLSGYTF TGTGCCAGCAGCTTAGCCGGAGTCCTTAGTGGCTACACCTTC
TRBJ2-1 TRBD2 TRBV10-3 - CATQLAGANNEQFF TGTGCCACCCAACTAGCGGGAGCTAACAATGAGCAGTTCTTC
TRBJ1-6 TRBD1 TRBV28 - CASSGTVPLGPLHF TGTGCCAGCAGCGGGACAGTCCCGTTAGGACCCCTCCACTTT
TRBJ1-1 - TRBV28 - CASSLSGVAEAFF TGTGCCAGCAGTTTATCAGGGGTGGCTGAAGCTTTCTTT
TRBJ2-4 TRBD2 TRBV4-2 - CASSQDRTSGQLAKNIQYF TGTGCCAGCAGCCAAGATCGGACTAGCGGGCAGCTAGCCAAAAACATTCAGTACTTC
TRBJ1-2 TRBD1 TRBV24-1 - CATSEEQGDGYTF TGTGCCACCAGTGAGGAACAGGGGGATGGCTACACCTTC
TRBJ2-3 TRBD2 TRBV29-1 - CSVGGLAGRTDTQYF TGCAGCGTTGGGGGACTAGCGGGAAGGACAGATACGCAGTATTTT
TRBJ2-2 TRBD2 TRBV9 - CASSVGGRNTGELFF TGTGCCAGCAGCGTAGGCGGGAGAAACACCGGGGAGCTGTTTTTT
TRBJ2-1 TRBD2 TRBV2 - CASTLEGSGRYEQFF TGTGCCAGCACCCTGGAGGGTAGCGGGAGATATGAGCAGTTCTTC
TRBJ1-5 - TRBV6-5 few CASRRGGVDNQPQHF TGTGCCAGCAGGCGAGGGGGGGTAGACAATCAGCCCCAGCATTTT
TRBJ2-6 - TRBV2 once CASSEMSAGANVLTF TGTGCCAGCAGTGAGATGAGTGCTGGGGCCAACGTCCTGACTTTC
TRBJ2-1 TRBD2 TRBV7-2 - CASSNRQGLAGRYNEQFF TGTGCCAGCAGCAACCGACAGGGACTAGCGGGAAGATACAATGAGCAGTTCTTC
TRBJ2-1 TRBD1 TRBV29-1 - CSGRGGDRRYNEQFF TGCAGCGGTCGGGGTGGGGACAGGAGATACAATGAGCAGTTCTTC
TRBJ1-6 - TRBV5-4 - CASSFFNRDSPLHF TGTGCCAGCAGCTTTTTTAACAGGGATTCACCCCTCCACTTT
TRBJ1-4 - TRBV14 - CASSQDRVAYEKLFF TGTGCCAGCAGCCAAGACAGGGTGGCATATGAAAAACTGTTTTTT
TRBJ2-1 TRBD2 TRBV27 - CASSTLAGRMNEQFF TGTGCCAGCAGTACACTAGCGGGAAGGATGAATGAGCAGTTCTTC
TRBJ1-1 TRBD1 TRBV5-1 - CASSFNLRGPDTEAFF TGCGCCAGCAGCTTTAATTTAAGGGGGCCTGACACTGAAGCTTTCTTT
TRBJ1-1 - TRBV6-6 - CASSYSTQLNTEAFF TGTGCCAGCAGTTACTCTACACAACTGAACACTGAAGCTTTCTTT
TRBJ1-6 - TRBV9 - CASSAGVMDSPLHF TGTGCCAGCAGCGCGGGGGTTATGGATTCACCCCTCCACTTT
TRBJ1-3 - TRBV5-1 - CASSIGGALSGNTIYF TGCGCCAGCAGTATCGGGGGGGCGCTCTCTGGAAACACCATATATTTT
TRBJ2-5 - TRBV19 - CASSRGNVGLQETQYF TGTGCCAGTAGTCGGGGAAACGTGGGCCTTCAAGAGACCCAGTACTTC
TRBJ1-4 - TRBV15 once CATSRGGSPNEKLFF TGTGCCACCAGCAGAGGCGGCAGCCCTAATGAAAAACTGTTTTTT
TRBJ1-1 - TRBV5-4 once CASNPKGVSVNTEAFF TGTGCCAGCAACCCGAAAGGGGTATCCGTGAACACTGAAGCTTTCTTT
TRBJ1-3 - TRBV28 - CASSFRVGNTIYF TGTGCCAGCAGTTTCAGGGTTGGAAACACCATATATTTT
TRBJ1-1 TRBD1 TRBV6-5 - CASSFAGGRGNTEAFF TGTGCCAGCAGTTTCGCAGGGGGCCGGGGGAACACTGAAGCTTTCTTT
TRBJ1-1 TRBD1 TRBV5-1 - CASSWGQRGTEAFF TGCGCCAGCAGCTGGGGACAGAGGGGCACTGAAGCTTTCTTT
TRBJ1-1 - TRBV5-1 - CASSVQGIEAFF TGCGCCAGCAGCGTACAGGGCATTGAAGCTTTCTTT
TRBJ2-1 - TRBV20-1 - CSGGRSGEQFF TGCAGTGGTGGACGGTCAGGGGAGCAGTTCTTC
TRBJ2-5 - TRBV5-1 - CASSLRGRETQYF TGCGCCAGCAGCTTGAGGGGGAGAGAGACCCAGTACTTC
TRBJ1-2 - TRBV7-3 - CASSSRAGRGYTF TGTGCCAGCAGCTCCAGAGCTGGGCGAGGCTACACCTTC
TRBJ1-5 TRBD1 TRBV19 - CASSPWIPTGGSNQPQHF TGTGCCAGTAGTCCCTGGATCCCGACAGGGGGAAGCAATCAGCCCCAGCATTTT
TRBJ1-2 TRBD1 TRBV3-1/TRBV3-2 - CASSPWTGGYEGYTF TGTGCCAGCAGCCCCTGGACAGGGGGATATGAGGGCTACACCTTC
TRBJ2-3 - TRBV4-2 - CASSQGQFTDTQYF TGTGCCAGCAGCCAAGGACAATTCACAGATACGCAGTATTTT
TRBJ1-2 TRBD1 TRBV28 - CASSLGTGGPSGYTF TGTGCCAGCAGTTTGGGGACAGGGGGACCCTCTGGCTACACCTTC
TRBJ1-5 TRBD1 TRBV28 - CASSPDRVWDGNQPQHF TGTGCCAGCAGTCCGGACAGGGTTTGGGATGGCAATCAGCCCCAGCATTTT
TRBJ1-2 TRBD1 TRBV7-9 - CASSQGQVGPYGYTF TGTGCCAGCAGCCAAGGACAGGTGGGACCCTATGGCTACACCTTC
TRBJ1-2 TRBD1 TRBV2 - CASSRDSYGYTF TGTGCCAGCAGTCGGGACAGCTATGGCTACACCTTC
TRBJ1-2 - TRBV19 - CASSPGLGGYTF TGTGCCAGTAGCCCGGGATTAGGAGGCTACACCTTC
TRBJ1-4 - TRBV28 - CASSVAGRSWEKLFF TGTGCCAGCAGTGTCGCAGGGAGGAGTTGGGAAAAACTGTTTTTT
TRBJ2-5 - TRBV7-8 - CASSKSDRGTQYF TGTGCCAGCAGCAAATCAGACCGCGGGACCCAGTACTTC
TRBJ1-1 - TRBV2 - CASKLQFMNTEAFF TGTGCCAGCAAATTACAGTTCATGAACACTGAAGCTTTCTTT
TRBJ1-5 - TRBV7-2 - CASSLSEGLAQPQHF TGTGCCAGCAGCTTAAGTGAGGGTTTGGCTCAGCCCCAGCATTTT
TRBJ2-5 TRBD2 TRBV6-5 - CASSRDGRGETQYF TGTGCCAGCAGTAGGGACGGGAGGGGAGAGACCCAGTACTTC
TRBJ1-5 - TRBV2 - CASRPARGNQPQHF TGTGCCAGCAGGCCGGCCAGAGGGAATCAGCCCCAGCATTTT
TRBJ2-7 - TRBV2 - CASRDPGLVYEQYF TGTGCCAGCAGGGATCCGGGACTCGTCTACGAGCAGTACTTC